These T cell receptor beta chains were read from a single sample in a study of beta chain features in type 1 diabetes. The method was immunoSEQ multiplex PCR; TCRdb's version includes in-frame clones alone and lacks a portion of them. The table shows 400,000 or so clones, with about 12% occurring only once. Input material: naive CD4+ T cells from blood. The receptor source for this set is a woman younger than 30 with type 1 diabetes. Both conserved end residues are trimmed from each CDR3. Fields, in order: J gene, clone size, V gene, CDR3 protein. Size is omitted from some rows. Given values are once, few, many or a class for expanded clones.

TRBJ1-6 | NA | TRBV7-9 | ASSLGDRGTPLFGSPLH
TRBJ2-3 | few | TRBV28 | ASSLLSGSRDTQY
TRBJ2-5 | NA | TRBV25-1 | ASSTNWGGETQY
TRBJ2-1 | NA | TRBV5-1 | ASSLELAGDNEQF
TRBJ2-7 | NA | TRBV4-3 | ASSPRTGGTLQY
TRBJ1-6 | few | TRBV11-2 | ASRSLNSPLH
TRBJ2-6 | few | TRBV5-6 | ASSLGGFSGANVLT
TRBJ1-5 | few | TRBV19 | ASSYRGDQPQH
TRBJ2-3 | NA | TRBV7-2 | ASSPRTGSTDTQY
TRBJ2-7 | few | TRBV29-1 | SVDAGGRSYEQY
TRBJ1-2 | few | TRBV29-1 | SATKGIRDRLSGYT
TRBJ2-7 | few | TRBV5-4 | ASSVRDYPPYEQY
TRBJ2-3 | NA | TRBV5-5 | ASSATSGMTDTQY
TRBJ2-7 | NA | TRBV18 | ASSPRKTYEQY
TRBJ1-1 | NA | TRBV30 | AWSGVTEAF
TRBJ2-5 | NA | TRBV10-3 | ASSYPTGIETQY
TRBJ2-7 | NA | TRBV4-1 | ASSRTLAAAYEQY
TRBJ2-7 | NA | TRBV5-1 | ASSLRTGASYEQY
TRBJ2-1 | NA | TRBV7-9 | ASSSSVWGGQF
TRBJ2-1 | NA | TRBV6-1 | ASSDLAGDFLWDNEQF
TRBJ2-6 | few | TRBV5-4 | ASSAASSGANVLT
TRBJ2-5 | NA | TRBV19 | ASRDSGTGYQETQY
TRBJ2-7 | NA | TRBV11-2 | ASSLDTPGTSGYEQY
TRBJ2-7 | few | TRBV29-1 | SVTRGGEGEQY
TRBJ2-3 | NA | TRBV4-1 | ASSLVGLAADTQY
TRBJ2-1 | NA | TRBV28 | ASSSQTSGLYNEQF
TRBJ1-4 | NA | TRBV18 | ASSPPRLDRGPEKLF
TRBJ2-1 | NA | TRBV14 | ASSQGWTSATLGDEQF
TRBJ2-1 | few | TRBV10-3 | AISEAVGQGDTEQF
TRBJ1-3 | few | TRBV7-3 | ASSLTAPFSGNTIY
TRBJ2-7 | NA | TRBV4-3 | ASSQDSDRGREQY
TRBJ2-1 | NA | TRBV19 | ASCKRVSATYNEQF
TRBJ1-4 | few | TRBV29-1 | SVEGVGVTNEKLF
TRBJ2-7 | NA | TRBV10-3 | AISGKTGAPYEQY
TRBJ2-5 | NA | TRBV4-2 | ASRALAGEETQY
TRBJ2-3 | few | TRBV2 | ASSPRSPPADTQY
TRBJ2-1 | once | TRBV18 | ASSPPQDNEQF
TRBJ2-1 | few | TRBV7-9 | ASRRSGTNEQF
TRBJ1-5 | few | TRBV2 | ASSYRAFSNQPQH
TRBJ1-1 | few | TRBV14 | ASSHGAWTEAF
TRBJ2-7 | few | TRBV7-6 | ASSLISVGVGEQY
TRBJ2-6 | few | TRBV9 | ASSPTSSSGANVLT
TRBJ2-7 | NA | TRBV6-5 | ASISSGSYEQY
TRBJ1-2 | NA | TRBV14 | ASSQGDRYSNYGYT
TRBJ2-5 | NA | TRBV7-8 | ASSSPEGMKTQY
TRBJ1-4 | few | TRBV13 | ASSFGPSRGKLF
TRBJ2-5 | few | TRBV14 | ASSPRYSGTNYQETQY
TRBJ2-2 | NA | TRBV15 | ATRRAPGELF
TRBJ2-1 | few | TRBV4-3 | ASSQILSGGSVDEQF
TRBJ1-4 | few | TRBV2 | ASRIQGTNEKLF
TRBJ2-7 | NA | TRBV4-3 | ASSQGGQGLGEQY
TRBJ1-1 | NA | TRBV4-1 | ASSQEVAVNTEAF
TRBJ1-2 | few | TRBV7-9 | ASSFPLAAAYGYT
TRBJ2-1 | NA | TRBV10-3 | AISDGQNNEQF
TRBJ1-2 | NA | TRBV7-2 | ASGEYGYT
TRBJ2-7 | few | TRBV7-2 | ASSLGLAGGYEQY
TRBJ1-2 | NA | TRBV18 | ASSPLSSGDGYT